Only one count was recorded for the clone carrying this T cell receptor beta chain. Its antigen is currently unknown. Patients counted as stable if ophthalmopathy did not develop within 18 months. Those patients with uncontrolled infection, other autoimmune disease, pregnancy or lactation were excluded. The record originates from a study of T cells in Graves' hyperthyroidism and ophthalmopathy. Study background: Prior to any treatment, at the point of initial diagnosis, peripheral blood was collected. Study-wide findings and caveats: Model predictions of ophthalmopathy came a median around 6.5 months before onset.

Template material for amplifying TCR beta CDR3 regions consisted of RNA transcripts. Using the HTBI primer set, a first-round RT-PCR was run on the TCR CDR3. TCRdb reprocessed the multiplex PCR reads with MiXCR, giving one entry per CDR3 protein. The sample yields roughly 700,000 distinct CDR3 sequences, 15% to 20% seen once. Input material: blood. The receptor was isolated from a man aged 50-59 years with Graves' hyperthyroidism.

CDR3 residues: CASSLNRLADRTDTQYF. The CDR3 nucleotides are TGTGCCAGCAGTTTAAATAGGCTAGCGGACCGCACAGATACGCAGTATTTT. The chain joins TRBV12-3 or TRBV12-4 to TRBJ2-3; the match to TRBD2 covers 7 bases. V shed 2 bases and J 1 base; nucleotides not matched to a gene: 9. The CDR3 has 17 amino acids.